These T cell receptor beta chains were read from a single sample in a study of identical twins. TCRdb re-analysed the 5' RACE reads in MiXCR, keeping a single row per CDR3 protein. The sample holds about 220,000 distinct CDR3 sequences; 6.5% to 8.5% are singletons and the top ten take about 1.9%. This sample also appeared in a second study, on yellow fever vaccine responses in identical twins.

The source material was memory (CD45RO+) T cells sorted from blood. These receptors all come from a woman between 18 and 29 years old in good health. Each CDR3 is given with its conserved first and last residue. Fields, in order: J gene, clone size, D gene, V gene, CDR3 DNA, CDR3 protein. The D gene is left open where the match is weak. Part of the rows lack a size; the others show once, few, many or a class for expanded clones.

j_call: TRBJ2-2; clone_size: few; d_call: -; v_call: TRBV5-1; cdr3_nt: TGCGCCAGCAGCTTAATCGGGGGAGAAACCGGGGAGCTGTTTTTT; cdr3_aa: CASSLIGGETGELFF
j_call: TRBJ2-1; clone_size: -; d_call: TRBD2; v_call: TRBV6-2/TRBV6-3; cdr3_nt: TGTGCCAGCAGAAGACTAGCGGGAGGCTCTCGCAATGAGCAGTTCTTC; cdr3_aa: CASRRLAGGSRNEQFF
j_call: TRBJ2-5; clone_size: -; d_call: TRBD1; v_call: TRBV11-3; cdr3_nt: TGTGCCAGCAGCCTAGGAAAGACCGGGACAGGGGCCGAGACCCAGTACTTC; cdr3_aa: CASSLGKTGTGAETQYF
j_call: TRBJ2-7; clone_size: few; d_call: TRBD2; v_call: TRBV2; cdr3_nt: TGTGCCAGCAGTGAAGGACTAGCGACTTACTACGAGCAGTACTTC; cdr3_aa: CASSEGLATYYEQYF
j_call: TRBJ2-1; clone_size: -; d_call: TRBD2; v_call: TRBV27; cdr3_nt: TGTGCCAGCAGTTTGTCTAGCGGGGCCTACAATGAGCAGTTCTTC; cdr3_aa: CASSLSSGAYNEQFF
j_call: TRBJ2-2; clone_size: many; d_call: -; v_call: TRBV5-1; cdr3_nt: TGCGCCAGCAGCTTGTCCAGGGGCACCGGGGAGCTGTTTTTT; cdr3_aa: CASSLSRGTGELFF
j_call: TRBJ1-2; clone_size: -; d_call: -; v_call: TRBV28; cdr3_nt: TGTGCCAGCGATTCCGGGAACTATGGCTACACCTTC; cdr3_aa: CASDSGNYGYTF
j_call: TRBJ1-2; clone_size: few; d_call: -; v_call: TRBV12-3/TRBV12-4; cdr3_nt: TGTGCCAGCAGGCCCCGGACGGAGGAGGGCTACACCTTC; cdr3_aa: CASRPRTEEGYTF
j_call: TRBJ2-1; clone_size: many; d_call: -; v_call: TRBV7-8; cdr3_nt: TGTGCCAGCAGCTTAAGAAGCCTAGCCTCCCCCAATGAGCAGTTCTTC; cdr3_aa: CASSLRSLASPNEQFF
j_call: TRBJ2-7; clone_size: -; d_call: TRBD1; v_call: TRBV28; cdr3_nt: TGTGCCAGCAGCCCACATCGACAGGGGAATTCCGAGCAGTACTTC; cdr3_aa: CASSPHRQGNSEQYF
j_call: TRBJ2-1; clone_size: many; d_call: TRBD1; v_call: TRBV20-1; cdr3_nt: TGCAGTGCCAGCCCGGGACAGGGGTATCCTGAGCAGTTCTTC; cdr3_aa: CSASPGQGYPEQFF
j_call: TRBJ2-1; clone_size: many; d_call: TRBD2; v_call: TRBV29-1; cdr3_nt: TGCAGCGGGCTAGCGGGGTACAATGAGCAGTTCTTC; cdr3_aa: CSGLAGYNEQFF
j_call: TRBJ1-1; clone_size: -; d_call: TRBD1; v_call: TRBV6-2/TRBV6-3; cdr3_nt: TGTGCCAGCAGTTGGTGGACGGCAGGACAGGGTTGGGCTGAAGCTTTCTTT; cdr3_aa: CASSWWTAGQGWAEAFF
j_call: TRBJ1-1; clone_size: -; d_call: -; v_call: TRBV3-1; cdr3_nt: TGTGCCAGCACTTCGAAGGGGGGCTTCGCTGAAGCTTTCTTT; cdr3_aa: CASTSKGGFAEAFF
j_call: TRBJ2-5; clone_size: many; d_call: TRBD2; v_call: TRBV7-2; cdr3_nt: TGTGCCAGCAGCTTAGGTTCGGGAGGAGAGACCCAGTACTTC; cdr3_aa: CASSLGSGGETQYF
j_call: TRBJ2-5; clone_size: -; d_call: -; v_call: TRBV7-2; cdr3_nt: TGTGCCAGCAGCCCCGATCGCGAGACCCAGTACTTC; cdr3_aa: CASSPDRETQYF
j_call: TRBJ2-5; clone_size: many; d_call: TRBD2; v_call: TRBV3-1; cdr3_nt: TGTGCCAGCAGCCAAAGCGGGACTAGCGGGAGGGAGACCCAGTACTTC; cdr3_aa: CASSQSGTSGRETQYF
j_call: TRBJ2-3; clone_size: many; d_call: TRBD2; v_call: TRBV27; cdr3_nt: TGTGCCAGCAGTGCTAGCGGGAGTGGTAGCACAGATACGCAGTATTTT; cdr3_aa: CASSASGSGSTDTQYF
j_call: TRBJ2-1; clone_size: -; d_call: -; v_call: TRBV24-1; cdr3_nt: TGTGCCACCAGTGATCGGACGGCCGCCAATGAGCAGTTCTTC; cdr3_aa: CATSDRTAANEQFF
j_call: TRBJ2-1; clone_size: many; d_call: TRBD2; v_call: TRBV5-1; cdr3_nt: TGCGCCAGCAGGGGGGGACTAGCGGGAGGCACCCCATTCCGTGGAGACTACAATGAGCAGTTCTTC; cdr3_aa: CASRGGLAGGTPFRGDYNEQFF
j_call: TRBJ2-2; clone_size: -; d_call: TRBD2; v_call: TRBV2; cdr3_nt: TGTGCCAGCATACCTAGCGGGGCGGCAACCCGGGAGCTGTTTTTT; cdr3_aa: CASIPSGAATRELFF
j_call: TRBJ1-5; clone_size: many; d_call: TRBD1; v_call: TRBV6-1; cdr3_nt: TGTGCCAGCAGTGAACGACAGGGGCAGCCCCAGCATTTT; cdr3_aa: CASSERQGQPQHF
j_call: TRBJ2-2; clone_size: -; d_call: TRBD2; v_call: TRBV27; cdr3_nt: TGTGCCAGCAGTTCAACTAGCGGGAGGCCGTTGGCCGGGGAGCTGTTTTTT; cdr3_aa: CASSSTSGRPLAGELFF
j_call: TRBJ2-1; clone_size: many; d_call: TRBD2; v_call: TRBV7-3; cdr3_nt: TGTGCCAGCAGCTCGGGGACTAGCGGGGGGAATGAGCAGTTCTTC; cdr3_aa: CASSSGTSGGNEQFF
j_call: TRBJ1-2; clone_size: many; d_call: -; v_call: TRBV7-9; cdr3_nt: TGTGCCAGCAGCTTTGAGGGGATGGTCTATGGCTACACCTTC; cdr3_aa: CASSFEGMVYGYTF
j_call: TRBJ2-7; clone_size: many; d_call: -; v_call: TRBV5-1; cdr3_nt: TGCGCCAGCAGCGGCTCGACAGGTAGCTCCTACGAGCAGTACTTC; cdr3_aa: CASSGSTGSSYEQYF
j_call: TRBJ2-2; clone_size: -; d_call: -; v_call: TRBV30; cdr3_nt: TGTGCCTGGGCCCCCGGCCGCACCGGGGAGCTGTTTTTT; cdr3_aa: CAWAPGRTGELFF
j_call: TRBJ2-7; clone_size: -; d_call: -; v_call: TRBV11-2; cdr3_nt: TGTGCCAGCAGCTTTAAGATTTACGAGCAGTACTTC; cdr3_aa: CASSFKIYEQYF
j_call: TRBJ2-1; clone_size: -; d_call: TRBD2; v_call: TRBV13; cdr3_nt: TGTGCCAGCGGGAGGACTAGCGGCATCGACAATGAGCAGTTCTTC; cdr3_aa: CASGRTSGIDNEQFF
j_call: TRBJ2-5; clone_size: many; d_call: -; v_call: TRBV12-3/TRBV12-4; cdr3_nt: TGTGCCAGCAGAGGGGGGCAAGAGACCCAGTACTTC; cdr3_aa: CASRGGQETQYF
j_call: TRBJ1-1; clone_size: -; d_call: -; v_call: TRBV20-1; cdr3_nt: TGCAGTGCCCCCGGGCCAAAGAACACTGAAGCTTTCTTT; cdr3_aa: CSAPGPKNTEAFF
j_call: TRBJ2-1; clone_size: few; d_call: TRBD2; v_call: TRBV7-2; cdr3_nt: TGTGCCAGCAGCTTACTCCGACTAGCGGGAGGGTGGGATGAGCAGTTCTTC; cdr3_aa: CASSLLRLAGGWDEQFF
j_call: TRBJ1-1; clone_size: few; d_call: -; v_call: TRBV27; cdr3_nt: TGTGCCAGCCCGGGGCTGGGAGCTTTCTTT; cdr3_aa: CASPGLGAFF
j_call: TRBJ2-2; clone_size: few; d_call: -; v_call: TRBV6-5; cdr3_nt: TGTGCCAGCAGACGCAAAGGAGCGGAGCTGTTTTTT; cdr3_aa: CASRRKGAELFF
j_call: TRBJ2-1; clone_size: many; d_call: TRBD2; v_call: TRBV24-1; cdr3_nt: TGTGCCACCAGTCTTGGCGGGGGTTACTCCTACAATGAGCAGTTCTTC; cdr3_aa: CATSLGGGYSYNEQFF
j_call: TRBJ2-5; clone_size: -; d_call: TRBD1; v_call: TRBV6-1; cdr3_nt: TGTGCCAGCAGTCCACAGGGGTACCAAGAGACCCAGTACTTC; cdr3_aa: CASSPQGYQETQYF
j_call: TRBJ2-3; clone_size: many; d_call: -; v_call: TRBV12-3/TRBV12-4; cdr3_nt: TGTGCCAGCAGTCAGGACGTAGGGGACGGCGCAGATACGCAGTATTTT; cdr3_aa: CASSQDVGDGADTQYF
j_call: TRBJ2-4; clone_size: -; d_call: TRBD1; v_call: TRBV28; cdr3_nt: TGTGCCAGCAGTCCTCAGGACAGGGGGGGCGGCATTCAGTACTTC; cdr3_aa: CASSPQDRGGGIQYF
j_call: TRBJ2-1; clone_size: many; d_call: -; v_call: TRBV6-2/TRBV6-3; cdr3_nt: TGTGCCACCGCTAAGGTCGATGAGCAGTTCTTC; cdr3_aa: CATAKVDEQFF
j_call: TRBJ2-2; clone_size: few; d_call: -; v_call: TRBV29-1; cdr3_nt: TGCAGCGCTATTACAGGGTTCGGGGAGCTGTTTTTT; cdr3_aa: CSAITGFGELFF
j_call: TRBJ2-4; clone_size: few; d_call: -; v_call: TRBV6-2/TRBV6-3; cdr3_nt: TGTGCCAGCATGGCACCGGCCCTGGCCAAAAACATTCAGTACTTC; cdr3_aa: CASMAPALAKNIQYF
j_call: TRBJ1-2; clone_size: -; d_call: -; v_call: TRBV5-6; cdr3_nt: TGTGCCAGCAGCCTAGATCCCAGGGATTCGGATGGCTACACCTTC; cdr3_aa: CASSLDPRDSDGYTF
j_call: TRBJ2-1; clone_size: many; d_call: TRBD1; v_call: TRBV5-1; cdr3_nt: TGCGCCAGCAGCGCGCTTTCGACAGGGCTCCGCGGGAATGAGCAGTTCTTC; cdr3_aa: CASSALSTGLRGNEQFF
j_call: TRBJ2-1; clone_size: many; d_call: -; v_call: TRBV4-3; cdr3_nt: TGCGCCAGCAGCCAAGAGTTGATCAATGAGCAGTTCTTC; cdr3_aa: CASSQELINEQFF